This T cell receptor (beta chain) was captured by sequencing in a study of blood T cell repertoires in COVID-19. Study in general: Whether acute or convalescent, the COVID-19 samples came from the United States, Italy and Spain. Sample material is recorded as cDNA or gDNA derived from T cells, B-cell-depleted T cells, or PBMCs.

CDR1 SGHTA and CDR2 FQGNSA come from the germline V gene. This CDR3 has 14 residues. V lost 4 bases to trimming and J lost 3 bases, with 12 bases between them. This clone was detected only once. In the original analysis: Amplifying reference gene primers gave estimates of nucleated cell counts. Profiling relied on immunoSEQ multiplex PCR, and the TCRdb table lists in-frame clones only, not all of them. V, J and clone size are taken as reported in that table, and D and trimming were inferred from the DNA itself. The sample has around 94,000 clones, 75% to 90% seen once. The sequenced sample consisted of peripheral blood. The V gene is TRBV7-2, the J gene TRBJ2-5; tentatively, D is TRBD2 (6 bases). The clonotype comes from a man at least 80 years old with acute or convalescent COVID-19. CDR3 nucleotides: TGTGCCAGCAGCTCGGGACTGGTGAAAGAGACCCAGTACTTC. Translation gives CASSSGLVKETQYF.